The present T cell receptor (beta chain) was sequenced within a study of CD8 T cells in Susac syndrome. Losses at the gene ends were 7 bases for V and 1 base for J; bases not matched to a gene: 1. CDR3 length: 12 amino acids. Germline loops: CDR1 ENHRY, CDR2 SYGVKD. It was with random hexamers that 0.5 to 1 ug RNA was reverse transcribed. TCR beta CDR3 was amplified by immunoSEQ multiplex PCR. This amplification extended across 54 Vbeta and 13 Jbeta segments. TCRdb re-called the immunoSEQ multiplex PCR reads with MiXCR, one entry per CDR3 protein. The table lists about 400,000 distinct CDR3 sequences, 75% to 90% of them singletons. Bulk CD8+ and CD4+ cells came from magnetic negative isolation; CD8+ TEMRA by FACS.

The sequencing input was CD8+ T cells from PBMCs. The receptor's source is a human donor with multiple sclerosis. The V call is TRBV10-3, the J call TRBJ2-7; 7 positions match TRBD1. The CDR3 here is CAITTGSYEQYF. CDR3 nucleotides: TGTGCCATCACGACAGGGTCCTACGAGCAGTACTTC.